Given below is one T cell receptor beta chain in context. The sample comes from a study of CD8+ T cells in alopecia areata. cDNA prepared by RNA extraction and subsequent reverse transcription served as the template for sequencing. The assay was immunoSEQ multiplex PCR, and TCRdb's table has in-frame clones only and misses some. Here the sample spans more than 90,000 clones, more than 30% being singletons. Germline V lookup: CDR1 ENHRY, CDR2 SYGVKD. With 6 bases removed from V and 6 bases from J, the gap between germline ends came to 12 bases. CDR3 length equals 13 residues. In alopecia areata patients, both lesional scalp punch biopsies and peripheral blood were collected. Sorted populations comprised CD4+ and CD8+ T cells obtained from PBMCs.

This receptor was identified in a human donor with alopecia areata. What was sequenced was CD4+ T cells sorted from blood. J is TRBJ1-3 and V is TRBV10-3, with D unresolved. The CDR3 is CAIRDTQLNTIYF. The CDR3 nucleotides read TGTGCCATCAGAGACACCCAACTAAACACCATATATTTT.